The next 3 T cell receptor beta chains were all read from a single sample in a study of T cells after yellow fever vaccination. TCRdb fed the 5' RACE reads into MiXCR, producing one record per CDR3 protein. Of around 300,000 distinct CDR3 sequences detected, around 4.5% appear once; the ten largest clones hold roughly a fifth. Sequenced here: PBMCs, sampled 15 days after the yellow fever booster vaccination. The receptors were gathered from a young man who received the YFV17D yellow fever vaccine.

The table lists this clonotype with many counts. This sequence joins TRBV7-6 and TRBJ2-1; TRBD2 matches 7 bases. The CDR3 totals 14 residues. Germline loops: CDR1 SGHVS, CDR2 FNYEAQ. Trimming cost V 7 bases and J 8 bases; bases outside gene matches: 11. CDR3 nucleotide sequence: TGTGCCAGCACCCAAAATTTGGGGGGGGATGAGCAGTTCTTC. Its translation is CASTQNLGGDEQFF.

This clonotype has just a few counts. The chain has TRBV4-1 and TRBJ2-2; 12 bases agree with TRBD2. The CDR3 has 16 residues. CDR1 is MGHRA, CDR2 YSYEKL, per germline. The trim removed 0 bases at V and 11 bases at J, leaving 7 bases unmatched. The CDR3 DNA follows: TGCGCCAGCAGCCAAGAAGGCCTAGCGGGGGGGTCCGAGCTGTTTTTT. This codes for CASSQEGLAGGSELFF.

This clonotype was recorded at least ten times. This chain joins TRBV20-1 and TRBJ2-7, with 10 bases that match TRBD2. Germline CDR1 and CDR2: DFQATT and SNEGSKA (reference sequence). The V segment lost 2 bases and the J segment 3 bases; nucleotides outside the gene matches: 4. The CDR3 sequence is 14 residues long. CDR3 sequence (DNA): TGCAGTGCTAGATCCCGGACTAGCGGCTACGAGCAGTACGTC. The encoded protein is CSARSRTSGYEQYV.